The rows below give T cell receptor beta chains drawn from one sample of a study of CD8 T cells in Susac syndrome. TCRdb used MiXCR to reprocess the immunoSEQ multiplex PCR reads, holding one entry per CDR3 protein. Of about 150,000 distinct CDR3 sequences listed, 85% to 95% are singletons. Material: CD4+ T cells from PBMCs. The source of these receptors is a human donor with multiple sclerosis. Each CDR3 is given with its conserved first and last residue. The order of the fields is CDR3 length, V gene, clone size, J gene, D gene, CDR3 DNA, CDR3 protein. The D gene is left open where the match is weak. Not all rows give a size; the values are once, few, many and, for expanded clones, a class.

length: 17
V: TRBV5-6
size: once
J: TRBJ1-5
D: NA
DNA: TGTGCCAGCAGCTTCGGGCAGGGTCGATTAAGCAATCAGCCCCAGCATTTT
CDR3: CASSFGQGRLSNQPQHF

length: 14
V: TRBV27
size: NA
J: TRBJ2-7
D: TRBD1
DNA: TGTGCCAGCAAACTCGACAGGGCTGGCTACGAGCAGTACTTC
CDR3: CASKLDRAGYEQYF

length: 13
V: TRBV6-1
size: NA
J: TRBJ1-6
D: TRBD1
DNA: TGTGCCAGCAGGGGGACAGGGGATTCACCCCTCCACTTT
CDR3: CASRGTGDSPLHF

length: 11
V: TRBV15
size: NA
J: TRBJ1-4
D: NA
DNA: TGTGCCACCAGAGGAGGGGAAAAACTGTTTTTT
CDR3: CATRGGEKLFF

length: 17
V: TRBV5-6
size: NA
J: TRBJ2-7
D: NA
DNA: TGTGCCAGCAGCTTGGCCACGGAGGATCTCAGCTCCTACGAGCAGTACTTC
CDR3: CASSLATEDLSSYEQYF

length: 15
V: TRBV27
size: NA
J: TRBJ1-2
D: TRBD1
DNA: TGTGCCAGCAGTCTAACCGGGACAGGGGCATATGGCTACACCTTC
CDR3: CASSLTGTGAYGYTF

length: 15
V: TRBV19
size: NA
J: TRBJ2-5
D: NA
DNA: TGTGCCAGTAGTAACGTCTTCGGTCGACAAGAGACCCAGTACTTC
CDR3: CASSNVFGRQETQYF

length: 15
V: TRBV12-3/TRBV12-4
size: NA
J: TRBJ2-5
D: TRBD1
DNA: TGTGCCAGCAGGCAGACAGGGTCCTCTACATGGACCCAGTACTTC
CDR3: CASRQTGSSTWTQYF

length: 13
V: TRBV2
size: NA
J: TRBJ2-2
D: TRBD1
DNA: TGTGCCAGTAGGGACAGCCCCACCGGGGAGCTGTTTTTT
CDR3: CASRDSPTGELFF

length: 13
V: TRBV29-1
size: NA
J: TRBJ2-2
D: NA
DNA: TGCAGCGTTGAGACAGGATACACCGGGGAGCTGTTTTTT
CDR3: CSVETGYTGELFF

length: 13
V: TRBV15
size: few
J: TRBJ2-5
D: NA
DNA: TGTGCCACCAGCAGAGATCTCCGGGAGACCCAGTACTTC
CDR3: CATSRDLRETQYF

length: 17
V: TRBV4-1
size: NA
J: TRBJ1-4
D: TRBD1
DNA: TGCGCCAGCAGCCAAGGGGGACAGTGGTCAACTAATGAAAAACTGTTTTTT
CDR3: CASSQGGQWSTNEKLFF

length: 15
V: TRBV3-1
size: NA
J: TRBJ2-5
D: NA
DNA: TGTGCCAGCAGCAAAAAGAGGACACACCAAGAGACCCAGTACTTC
CDR3: CASSKKRTHQETQYF

length: 20
V: TRBV4-1
size: NA
J: TRBJ2-3
D: TRBD2
DNA: TGCGCCAGCAGCCAAGATTCGGGACTAGCGGGAGTGGGTGCAACCGATACGCAGTATTTT
CDR3: CASSQDSGLAGVGATDTQYF

length: 14
V: TRBV3-1
size: NA
J: TRBJ2-7
D: NA
DNA: TGTGCCAGCAGTTTTACACCGACCGCCTACGAGCAGTACTTC
CDR3: CASSFTPTAYEQYF

length: 16
V: TRBV6-6
size: NA
J: TRBJ2-5
D: NA
DNA: TGTGCCAGCAGTTATTCGACAGTATTCGGGCAAGAGACCCAGTACTTC
CDR3: CASSYSTVFGQETQYF

length: 14
V: TRBV7-3
size: NA
J: TRBJ2-5
D: NA
DNA: TGTGCCAGCAGCTTATCAGGGGGGCAAGAGACCCAGTACTTC
CDR3: CASSLSGGQETQYF

length: 15
V: TRBV3-1
size: NA
J: TRBJ2-5
D: NA
DNA: TGTGCCAGCAGCCAAGGGTACGCGGGCCAAGAGACCCAGTACTTC
CDR3: CASSQGYAGQETQYF

length: 18
V: TRBV7-6
size: NA
J: TRBJ2-3
D: NA
DNA: TGTGCCAGCAGCTTGCCCCAGGAAGGGAGTCAGGGTACAGATACGCAGTATTTT
CDR3: CASSLPQEGSQGTDTQYF

length: 14
V: TRBV20-1
size: NA
J: TRBJ2-7
D: TRBD1
DNA: TGCAGTGCTAGAGATAACAGGGGCTCCTACGAGCAGTACTTC
CDR3: CSARDNRGSYEQYF

length: 15
V: TRBV27
size: NA
J: TRBJ2-6
D: NA
DNA: TGTGCCAGCAGCGCTAGCGTCTCTGGGGCCAACGTCCTGACTTTC
CDR3: CASSASVSGANVLTF

length: 14
V: TRBV29-1
size: NA
J: TRBJ1-4
D: NA
DNA: TGCAGCGTTTATCAGGGTCCGAGGGATGAAAAACTGTTTTTT
CDR3: CSVYQGPRDEKLFF

length: 10
V: TRBV20-1
size: NA
J: TRBJ1-2
D: NA
DNA: TGCAGTGTGGAGCGGAATGGCTACACCTTC
CDR3: CSVERNGYTF

length: 15
V: TRBV7-3
size: once
J: TRBJ2-5
D: TRBD1
DNA: TGTGCCAGCAGCTCATCAGGGGGCGTTTTAGAGACCCAGTACTTC
CDR3: CASSSSGGVLETQYF

length: 13
V: TRBV5-1
size: NA
J: TRBJ1-1
D: NA
DNA: TGCGCCAGCAGCTACGACCTGAACACTGAAGCTTTCTTT
CDR3: CASSYDLNTEAFF

length: 14
V: TRBV30
size: NA
J: TRBJ1-6
D: TRBD1
DNA: TGTGCCTGGAACAGGGACAGCTATAATTCACCCCTCCACTTT
CDR3: CAWNRDSYNSPLHF

length: 11
V: TRBV12-3/TRBV12-4
size: NA
J: TRBJ2-1
D: NA
DNA: TGTGCCAGCAGGGAGTACAATGAGCAGTTCTTC
CDR3: CASREYNEQFF

length: 15
V: TRBV21-1
size: NA
J: TRBJ1-1
D: NA
DNA: TGTGCCAGCGGAAAAACGGAGAAGGGGGTCACTGAAGCTTTCTTT
CDR3: CASGKTEKGVTEAFF

length: 14
V: TRBV5-1
size: NA
J: TRBJ2-7
D: NA
DNA: TGCGCCAGCAGCTTGGCCGGGACATTATACGAGCAGTACTTC
CDR3: CASSLAGTLYEQYF

length: 14
V: TRBV15
size: NA
J: TRBJ2-3
D: TRBD2
DNA: TGTGCCACCAGCTCCCGGGGGGGCGGCGACACGCAGTATTTT
CDR3: CATSSRGGGDTQYF

length: 16
V: TRBV15
size: NA
J: TRBJ1-4
D: TRBD1
DNA: TGTGCCACCAGCAGATTAGGGGCGGGACAGGGTGAAAAACTGTTTTTT
CDR3: CATSRLGAGQGEKLFF

length: 16
V: TRBV5-1
size: once
J: TRBJ2-5
D: NA
DNA: TGCGCCAGCAGCTTGGGACGGGGCGAGTACCAAGAGACCCAGTACTTC
CDR3: CASSLGRGEYQETQYF

length: 13
V: TRBV30
size: NA
J: TRBJ1-1
D: NA
DNA: TGTGCCTGGAGTCGGGGGCCAGTCACTGAAGCTTTCTTT
CDR3: CAWSRGPVTEAFF

length: 16
V: TRBV7-3
size: NA
J: TRBJ2-1
D: TRBD2
DNA: TGTGCCAGCAGCTCGGGACTAGCGGGAGGAAACAATGAGCAGTTCTTC
CDR3: CASSSGLAGGNNEQFF

length: 16
V: TRBV15
size: once
J: TRBJ2-7
D: TRBD1
DNA: TGTGCCACCAGCAGGGACATCCCCGGGACAGGTAACGAGCAGTACTTC
CDR3: CATSRDIPGTGNEQYF

length: 16
V: TRBV15
size: NA
J: TRBJ2-5
D: TRBD1
DNA: TGTGCCACCAGCAGAGAGGGACAGGGGGCGTGGAAGACCCAGTACTTC
CDR3: CATSREGQGAWKTQYF

length: 15
V: TRBV2
size: once
J: TRBJ1-4
D: NA
DNA: TGTGCCAGCAGTGACGGGACATCAACTAATGAAAAACTGTTTTTT
CDR3: CASSDGTSTNEKLFF

length: 15
V: TRBV20-1
size: NA
J: TRBJ2-1
D: TRBD2
DNA: TGCAGTGCGCCACTAGCGAAGAGCTCCTACAATGAGCAGTTCTTC
CDR3: CSAPLAKSSYNEQFF

length: 13
V: TRBV3-1
size: NA
J: TRBJ2-4
D: NA
DNA: TGTGCCAGCAGCCAAGTCTCAGGGGCTTTGCGGTACTTC
CDR3: CASSQVSGALRYF

length: 13
V: TRBV27
size: NA
J: TRBJ1-5
D: NA
DNA: TGTGCCAGCAGTTTAATGGCGGATCAGCCCCAGCATTTT
CDR3: CASSLMADQPQHF

length: 14
V: TRBV7-3
size: NA
J: TRBJ2-5
D: NA
DNA: TGTGCCAGCAGCTTGACTCGGGACCAAGAGACCCAGTACTTC
CDR3: CASSLTRDQETQYF

length: 15
V: TRBV30
size: NA
J: TRBJ1-2
D: TRBD1
DNA: TGTGCCTGGAGTGTATTGGGGGGACAGGGCGATGGCTACACCTTC
CDR3: CAWSVLGGQGDGYTF

length: 17
V: TRBV29-1
size: NA
J: TRBJ2-1
D: NA
DNA: TGCAGCGCCAGGCCAGGGGTTGGGGGGAGGTCCTACAATGAGCAGTTCTTC
CDR3: CSARPGVGGRSYNEQFF

length: 14
V: TRBV14
size: NA
J: TRBJ2-5
D: NA
DNA: TGTGCCAGCAGCCAAGACTGGTACCAAGAGACCCAGTACTTC
CDR3: CASSQDWYQETQYF

length: 12
V: TRBV30
size: NA
J: TRBJ1-6
D: NA
DNA: TGTGGAGGCCGATTCGGGAATTCACCCCTCCACTTT
CDR3: CGGRFGNSPLHF

length: 15
V: TRBV7-2
size: NA
J: TRBJ2-7
D: NA
DNA: TGTGCCAGCAGCCCCGGCGGGTCAAGCTCCTACGAGCAGTACTTC
CDR3: CASSPGGSSSYEQYF

length: 15
V: TRBV5-1
size: NA
J: TRBJ2-3
D: NA
DNA: TGCGCCAGCAGCTTGAGAGGGGCTAGCACAGATACGCAGTATTTT
CDR3: CASSLRGASTDTQYF

length: 15
V: TRBV3-1
size: NA
J: TRBJ1-6
D: NA
DNA: TGTGCCAGCAGCTTGGGGCCGAACGAGAATTCACCCCTCCACTTT
CDR3: CASSLGPNENSPLHF

length: 13
V: TRBV12-3/TRBV12-4
size: NA
J: TRBJ1-2
D: TRBD1
DNA: TGTGCCAGCAGTTACGGACAGGCTCGCGGCTACACCTTC
CDR3: CASSYGQARGYTF

length: 13
V: TRBV28
size: NA
J: TRBJ2-3
D: NA
DNA: TGTGCCGGAAAGCGGTATAGCACAGATACGCAGTATTTT
CDR3: CAGKRYSTDTQYF

length: 15
V: TRBV7-8
size: NA
J: TRBJ2-2
D: NA
DNA: TGTGCCAGCAGCACAGACAGGCCTGGGGTCGGGGAGCTGTTTTTT
CDR3: CASSTDRPGVGELFF

length: 15
V: TRBV11-2
size: NA
J: TRBJ2-3
D: TRBD2
DNA: TGTGCCAGCAGCTTTGGCGGGGGAGTCGGAGATACGCAGTATTTT
CDR3: CASSFGGGVGDTQYF